These T cell receptor beta chains were read from a single sample in a study of blood T cells in healthy people across ages. TCRdb reprocessed the 5' RACE reads via MiXCR and lists one record per CDR3 protein. The data show roughly 1.6 million distinct CDR3 sequences, roughly 32% seen once. Sequencing was carried out using blood. All receptors come from a woman under 40 in good health. Both conserved end residues are part of each CDR3.

>TRBV27|TRBJ2-3|16
CANSLSPGGGGDTQYF
>TRBV9|TRBJ1-6|15
CASSVDGTDNSPLHF
>TRBV5-1|TRBJ2-2|15
CASSRTMVGTGELFF
>TRBV7-9|TRBJ2-7|17
CASTANEGQGFPYEQYF
>TRBV27|TRBJ2-7|14
CASSLPGTPYEQYF
>TRBV20-1|TRBJ2-7|14
CSAKPGHQTYEQYF
>TRBV28|TRBJ2-2|15
CASSPPRVGVGELFF
>TRBV9|TRBJ2-5|17
CASSPRTGGGSQETQYF
>TRBV5-1|TRBJ2-7|13
CASSPDGDYEQYF
>TRBV20-1|TRBJ2-1|15
CSALSGASSYNEQFF
>TRBV20-1|TRBJ2-7|12
CSAVGTRDEQYF
>TRBV10-3|TRBJ1-1|14
CAISGGGSDTEAFF
>TRBV30|TRBJ1-2|15
CAWRGTGGFLHGYTF
>TRBV18|TRBJ2-7|13
CASSPREQAEQYF
>TRBV6-6|TRBJ2-7|15
CASSYSIGGGYEQYF
>TRBV4-2|-|15
CASSQPGQGMHEQYF
>TRBV29-1|TRBJ2-5|10
CSVGGGTQYF
>TRBV5-1|TRBJ1-1|16
CASSLFGRSTGTEAFF
>TRBV5-1|TRBJ2-5|13
CASSWRGSGEQYF
>TRBV7-9|TRBJ2-5|17
CASSFARLRPNQETQYF
>TRBV20-1|TRBJ1-2|15
CSARDPVNRGYGYTF
>TRBV2|TRBJ2-3|14
CASSESRAADTQYF
>TRBV5-1|TRBJ2-1|16
CASTPGLAGISTEQFF
>TRBV20-1|TRBJ2-7|14
CSADATSGTYEQYF
>TRBV28|TRBJ1-5|15
CASSRTGASNQPQHF
>TRBV11-2|TRBJ2-3|16
CASSSERGGRTDTQYF
>TRBV6-1|TRBJ2-6|16
CASSEHRGNGANVLTF
>TRBV10-3|TRBJ2-2|15
CAISESLKNTGELFF
>TRBV5-5|TRBJ1-2|16
CASSHDPWDRSGGYTF
>TRBV4-2|TRBJ2-1|15
CASSQVLAAYNEQFF
>TRBV13|TRBJ2-1|12
CASSFSGDEQFF
>TRBV5-5|TRBJ2-7|15
CASSNTGTGYNEQYF
>TRBV7-3|TRBJ2-1|17
CASSRGGGGRVGNEQFF
>TRBV6-4|TRBJ1-2|10
CASSIKTGTF
>TRBV5-1|TRBJ1-1|14
CASNPGQGWTEAFF
>TRBV5-1|TRBJ2-3|15
CASSLDGVGTDTQYF
>TRBV20-1|TRBJ2-1|14
CSASATPRYNEQFF
>TRBV5-4|TRBJ2-7|15
CASSLGRTGDTEQYF
>TRBV6-1|TRBJ2-3|17
CASSADYLIRGTDTQYF
>TRBV20-1|TRBJ2-1|17
CSARDWTSGGTYNEQFF
>TRBV10-3|TRBJ2-7|14
CASRTGISSYEQYF
>TRBV9|TRBJ1-2|18
CASSADRGAGIRNYGYTF
>TRBV3-1|TRBJ2-5|15
CASSLIRTGGETQYF
>TRBV7-9|TRBJ2-3|13
CASSLRIVDTQYF
>TRBV20-1|TRBJ1-5|14
CSTLNRGFTQPQHF
>TRBV29-1|TRBJ1-2|13
CSVLGFSGNGYTF
>TRBV20-1|TRBJ1-6|14
CSARGEGKSSPLHF
>TRBV27|TRBJ2-7|15
CASSFSRSARSEQYF
>TRBV4-1|TRBJ2-7|16
CASSQAFRQTTYEQYF